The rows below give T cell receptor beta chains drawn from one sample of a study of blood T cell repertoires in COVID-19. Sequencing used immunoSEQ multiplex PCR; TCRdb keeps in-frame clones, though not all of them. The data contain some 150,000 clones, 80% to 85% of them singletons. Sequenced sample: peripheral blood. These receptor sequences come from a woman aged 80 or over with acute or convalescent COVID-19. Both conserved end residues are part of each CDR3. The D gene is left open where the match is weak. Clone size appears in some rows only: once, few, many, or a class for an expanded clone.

CDR3: CASGGLAGDGAYNEQFF; DNA: TGTGCCAGCGGAGGACTAGCGGGAGACGGGGCCTACAATGAGCAGTTCTTC; size: -; V: TRBV7-9; J: TRBJ2-1; D: TRBD2
CDR3: CASSLGGTGPGYTF; DNA: TGTGCCAGCAGCTTAGGGGGGACAGGGCCTGGCTACACCTTC; size: once; V: TRBV13; J: TRBJ1-2; D: TRBD1
CDR3: CASSQEAGASYEQYF; DNA: TGTGCCAGCAGCCAAGAGGCAGGTGCCTCCTACGAGCAGTACTTC; size: -; V: TRBV4-2; J: TRBJ2-7; D: -
CDR3: CASSSPTPTGGGGYTF; DNA: TGTGCCAGCAGTTCCCCGACCCCGACAGGGGGTGGTGGCTACACCTTC; size: -; V: TRBV28; J: TRBJ1-2; D: TRBD1
CDR3: CASRRHDYHSYNEQFF; DNA: TGTGCCAGCAGACGTCATGACTACCACTCCTACAATGAGCAGTTCTTC; size: few; V: TRBV2; J: TRBJ2-1; D: -
CDR3: CASSQDLYRASYEQYF; DNA: TGTGCCAGCAGCCAAGATCTTTACAGGGCTTCCTACGAGCAGTACTTC; size: -; V: TRBV3-1/TRBV3-2; J: TRBJ2-7; D: -
CDR3: CASSLVSSRGTEAFF; DNA: TGTGCCAGCAGCTTAGTATCCAGCAGGGGCACTGAAGCTTTCTTT; size: -; V: TRBV7-2; J: TRBJ1-1; D: -
CDR3: CASEGQHFSGANVLTF; DNA: TGTGCCAGCGAGGGACAGCATTTCTCTGGGGCCAACGTCCTGACTTTC; size: -; V: TRBV7-9; J: TRBJ2-6; D: TRBD1
CDR3: CARSLTGRDKNIQYF; DNA: TGTGCCAGAAGCTTGACAGGGAGGGACAAAAACATTCAGTACTTC; size: once; V: TRBV5-3; J: TRBJ2-4; D: -
CDR3: CAIRGDRTNTEAFF; DNA: TGTGCCATCAGGGGGGACAGAACGAACACTGAAGCTTTCTTT; size: -; V: TRBV10-3; J: TRBJ1-1; D: TRBD1
CDR3: CASSLRDREAFF; DNA: TGTGCCAGCAGCTTAAGGGACAGAGAAGCTTTCTTT; size: -; V: TRBV7-2; J: TRBJ1-1; D: TRBD1
CDR3: CASSEDRVAALHF; DNA: TGTGCCAGCAGTGAGGACAGGGTGGCGGCCCTCCACTTT; size: -; V: TRBV6-1; J: TRBJ1-6; D: TRBD1
CDR3: CASSQGTEGSPLHF; DNA: TGTGCCAGCAGCCAAGGGACAGAGGGATCACCCCTCCACTTT; size: -; V: TRBV6-5; J: TRBJ1-6; D: TRBD1
CDR3: CASSPFSSGRAPDTQYF; DNA: TGCGCCAGCAGCCCGTTTTCCAGCGGGAGGGCCCCAGATACGCAGTATTTT; size: -; V: TRBV4-1; J: TRBJ2-3; D: TRBD2
CDR3: CASSISSGDRQPQHF; DNA: TGTGCCAGTAGTATTTCTTCAGGGGATCGTCAGCCCCAGCATTTT; size: -; V: TRBV19; J: TRBJ1-5; D: -
CDR3: CASSPRAGTGELFF; DNA: TGTGCCAGCAGCCCCCGGGCGGGCACCGGGGAGCTGTTTTTT; size: -; V: TRBV13; J: TRBJ2-2; D: -
CDR3: CAISESLAGITDTQYF; DNA: TGTGCCATCAGTGAGTCACTCGCGGGGATCACAGATACGCAGTATTTT; size: -; V: TRBV10-3; J: TRBJ2-3; D: -
CDR3: CASSLAGEVNYGYTF; DNA: TGTGCCAGCAGCTTAGCCGGGGAGGTGAACTATGGCTACACCTTC; size: -; V: TRBV7-2; J: TRBJ1-2; D: -
CDR3: CASSLWVGGSYEQYF; DNA: TGTGCCAGCAGCTTATGGGTAGGCGGTTCCTACGAGCAGTACTTC; size: -; V: TRBV11-2; J: TRBJ2-7; D: -
CDR3: CASSWPGDGYTF; DNA: TGTGCCAGCAGCTGGCCAGGGGATGGCTACACCTTC; size: -; V: TRBV7-9; J: TRBJ1-2; D: -
CDR3: CASSRTSSSSYNEQFF; DNA: TGTGCCAGCAGTCGGACTTCTTCTAGCTCCTACAATGAGCAGTTCTTC; size: -; V: TRBV28; J: TRBJ2-1; D: -
CDR3: CASSLDPSGDTEAFF; DNA: TGTGCCAGCAGCTTAGATCCGTCGGGAGACACTGAAGCTTTCTTT; size: -; V: TRBV11-2; J: TRBJ1-1; D: -
CDR3: CSASLRQDYDTQYF; DNA: TGCAGTGCTAGTCTGCGACAAGACTATGATACGCAGTATTTT; size: -; V: TRBV20-1; J: TRBJ2-3; D: -
CDR3: CASSLLRWDSRFEQYF; DNA: TGTGCCAGCAGTTTATTGCGTTGGGACAGCCGGTTCGAGCAGTACTTC; size: -; V: TRBV28; J: TRBJ2-7; D: TRBD1
CDR3: CASSLALTGGRNSPLHF; DNA: TGTGCCAGCAGCTTGGCCCTAACAGGGGGGCGTAATTCACCCCTCCACTTT; size: few; V: TRBV5-5; J: TRBJ1-6; D: TRBD1
CDR3: CASSLGQWKTEAFF; DNA: TGTGCCAGCAGCTTAGGACAGTGGAAAACTGAAGCTTTCTTT; size: -; V: TRBV11-2; J: TRBJ1-1; D: -
CDR3: CASSLGNRGQDYGYTF; DNA: TGTGCCAGCAGTTTAGGGAACAGGGGGCAGGACTATGGCTACACCTTC; size: -; V: TRBV28; J: TRBJ1-2; D: TRBD1
CDR3: CASSHETTGGGNQPQHF; DNA: TGCGCCAGCAGTCACGAAACGACAGGGGGTGGCAATCAGCCCCAGCATTTT; size: -; V: TRBV23-1; J: TRBJ1-5; D: TRBD1
CDR3: CASEGTGRGEAFF; DNA: TGTGCCAGCGAAGGAACAGGGCGTGGTGAAGCTTTCTTT; size: -; V: TRBV2; J: TRBJ1-1; D: -
CDR3: CASRGAGSTDTQYF; DNA: TGTGCCTCCCGGGGAGCGGGGAGCACAGATACGCAGTATTTT; size: -; V: TRBV7-3; J: TRBJ2-3; D: TRBD2
CDR3: CASSKAVGSGQGKETQYF; DNA: TGTGCCAGCAGCAAGGCTGTTGGGTCGGGACAGGGGAAAGAGACCCAGTACTTC; size: -; V: TRBV21-1; J: TRBJ2-5; D: -
CDR3: CAIPGTGSNTGELFF; DNA: TGTGCCATCCCCGGGACAGGGTCAAACACCGGGGAGCTGTTTTTT; size: -; V: TRBV2; J: TRBJ2-2; D: TRBD1
CDR3: CASSPSTSGRINEQFF; DNA: TGTGCCAGCAGCCCCAGTACTAGCGGGAGGATCAATGAGCAGTTCTTC; size: -; V: TRBV5-4; J: TRBJ2-1; D: TRBD2
CDR3: CASSVGGPKNIQYF; DNA: TGTGCCAGCAGCGTAGGGGGCCCCAAAAACATTCAGTACTTC; size: -; V: TRBV9; J: TRBJ2-4; D: -
CDR3: CAITQQGIFYGYTF; DNA: TGTGCCATCACCCAACAGGGAATCTTCTATGGCTACACCTTC; size: once; V: TRBV10-3; J: TRBJ1-2; D: -
CDR3: CASSQANTEAFF; DNA: TGTGCCAGCAGCCAAGCAAACACTGAAGCTTTCTTT; size: -; V: TRBV3-1/TRBV3-2; J: TRBJ1-1; D: -
CDR3: CASSLFPGLDLRDNEQFF; DNA: TGTGCCAGCAGCTTATTTCCGGGACTCGACCTTCGGGACAATGAGCAGTTCTTC; size: -; V: TRBV7-2; J: TRBJ2-1; D: -
CDR3: CASSLGQGATNEKLFF; DNA: TGCGCCAGCAGCTTGGGTCAGGGGGCAACTAATGAAAAACTGTTTTTT; size: -; V: TRBV5-1; J: TRBJ1-4; D: TRBD1
CDR3: CAWSRLRGRRGEKLFF; DNA: TGTGCCTGGAGTCGCCTAAGGGGGCGCCGTGGTGAAAAACTGTTTTTT; size: -; V: TRBV30; J: TRBJ1-4; D: TRBD1
CDR3: CAWNRDREGGYTF; DNA: TGTGCCTGGAACCGGGACAGGGAAGGCGGCTACACCTTC; size: -; V: TRBV30; J: TRBJ1-2; D: TRBD1
CDR3: CASSLGGKGEQFF; DNA: TGCGCCAGCAGCTTGGGCGGGAAGGGTGAGCAGTTCTTC; size: -; V: TRBV5-1; J: TRBJ2-1; D: -
CDR3: CASSFQPTGVYGTEAFF; DNA: TGTGCCAGCAGTTTTCAACCTACAGGGGTGTATGGCACTGAAGCTTTCTTT; size: -; V: TRBV27; J: TRBJ1-1; D: TRBD1
CDR3: CASSLWGRTEAFF; DNA: TGTGCCAGCAGTTTATGGGGCAGGACTGAAGCTTTCTTT; size: -; V: TRBV27; J: TRBJ1-1; D: -
CDR3: CASSDIGGRSYEQYF; DNA: TGCGCCAGCAGTGATATAGGGGGCCGTTCCTACGAGCAGTACTTC; size: -; V: TRBV10-2; J: TRBJ2-7; D: TRBD1
CDR3: CASSQRTSPGGETQYF; DNA: TGCGCCAGCAGCCAAAGGACTTCACCCGGGGGAGAGACCCAGTACTTC; size: -; V: TRBV4-1; J: TRBJ2-5; D: -
CDR3: CASSYSSYTGELFF; DNA: TGTGCCAGCAGTTACTCGAGTTACACCGGGGAGCTGTTTTTT; size: -; V: TRBV6-5; J: TRBJ2-2; D: -
CDR3: CASSIVRGLRGNQPQHF; DNA: TGTGCCAGTAGTATCGTCAGGGGGCTAAGAGGCAATCAGCCCCAGCATTTT; size: few; V: TRBV19; J: TRBJ1-5; D: TRBD1
CDR3: CASSPQTDTQYF; DNA: TGTGCCAGCAGCCCACAGACAGATACGCAGTATTTT; size: -; V: TRBV7-2; J: TRBJ2-3; D: -
CDR3: CASSLAGAYEQYF; DNA: TGTGCCAGCAGTTTGGCGGGAGCTTACGAGCAGTACTTC; size: -; V: TRBV12-3/TRBV12-4; J: TRBJ2-7; D: TRBD2
CDR3: CSVWAGGGQPQHF; DNA: TGCAGCGTTTGGGCAGGGGGTGGTCAGCCCCAGCATTTT; size: -; V: TRBV29-1; J: TRBJ1-5; D: TRBD1
CDR3: CASSTTRGTGVSGELFF; DNA: TGTGCCAGCAGCACCACCCGGGGGACAGGGGTCTCCGGGGAGCTGTTTTTT; size: few; V: TRBV7-9; J: TRBJ2-2; D: TRBD1
CDR3: CASSPVQGVVYGYTF; DNA: TGCGCCAGCAGCCCCGTGCAGGGGGTAGTCTATGGCTACACCTTC; size: -; V: TRBV4-1; J: TRBJ1-2; D: TRBD1
CDR3: CSAMGGYTF; DNA: TGCAGTGCTATGGGCGGCTACACCTTC; size: -; V: TRBV20-1; J: TRBJ1-2; D: -
CDR3: CATWSGNGNQPQHF; DNA: TGTGCCACCTGGTCAGGGAATGGCAATCAGCCCCAGCATTTT; size: -; V: TRBV24-1; J: TRBJ1-5; D: -
CDR3: CASSVIRGQGDYGYTF; DNA: TGTGCCAGCAGCGTAATCCGTGGACAGGGAGATTATGGCTACACCTTC; size: once; V: TRBV9; J: TRBJ1-2; D: TRBD1
CDR3: CASSTAGRQGKDTQYF; DNA: TGTGCCAGCAGCACGGCAGGGAGACAGGGAAAGGATACGCAGTATTTT; size: -; V: TRBV5-4; J: TRBJ2-3; D: TRBD1
CDR3: CASSIREGSYGYTF; DNA: TGTGCCAGTAGTATTCGGGAGGGGAGCTATGGCTACACCTTC; size: -; V: TRBV19; J: TRBJ1-2; D: -
CDR3: CASKTNNYGYTF; DNA: TGTGCCAGCAAGACTAATAACTATGGCTACACCTTC; size: -; V: TRBV6-5; J: TRBJ1-2; D: -
CDR3: CASSLTSGGVEQFF; DNA: TGTGCCAGCAGCTTGACTAGCGGGGGGGTTGAGCAGTTCTTC; size: -; V: TRBV7-3; J: TRBJ2-1; D: TRBD2